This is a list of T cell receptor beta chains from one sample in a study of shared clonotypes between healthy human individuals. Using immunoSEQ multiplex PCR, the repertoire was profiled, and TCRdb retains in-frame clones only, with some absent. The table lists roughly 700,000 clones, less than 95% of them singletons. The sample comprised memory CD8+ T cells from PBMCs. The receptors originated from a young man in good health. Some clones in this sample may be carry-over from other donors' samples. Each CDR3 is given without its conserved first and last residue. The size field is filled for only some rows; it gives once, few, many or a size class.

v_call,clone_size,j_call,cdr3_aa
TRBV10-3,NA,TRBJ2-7,AISESGDISYEQY
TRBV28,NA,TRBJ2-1,ASSSPLKGDEQF
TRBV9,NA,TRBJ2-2,ASTAQGARTGELF
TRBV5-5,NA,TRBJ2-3,ASSLGGRDGGPVDTQY
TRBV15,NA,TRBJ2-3,ATSREMALAVTDTQY
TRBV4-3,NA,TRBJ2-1,ASSPTRREGNEQF
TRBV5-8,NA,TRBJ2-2,ASSLRDRLF
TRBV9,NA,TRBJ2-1,ASSPLRDRGHNEQF
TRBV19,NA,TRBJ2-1,ASSISKNSYNEQF
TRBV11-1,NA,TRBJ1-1,ASSPRWNPNTEAF
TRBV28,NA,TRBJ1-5,ASSFGTGRQPQH
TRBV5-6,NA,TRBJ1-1,ASSLGRGEAF
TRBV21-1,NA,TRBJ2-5,ASLGTSEETQY
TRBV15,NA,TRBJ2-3,ATSSVSLAGDTQY
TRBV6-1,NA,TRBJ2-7,ASGRLAEAYEQY
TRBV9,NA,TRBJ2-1,ASSVAVGGVNNEQF
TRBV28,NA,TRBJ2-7,ASSIRGAFNEQY
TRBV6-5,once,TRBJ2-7,ASSYSERASYEQY
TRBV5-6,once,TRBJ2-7,ASSTSGIDEQY
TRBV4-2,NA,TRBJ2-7,ASSQETSGRGEQY
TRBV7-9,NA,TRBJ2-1,ASTSGGGEQF
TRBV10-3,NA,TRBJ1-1,AIRTTRMTNGGGRAEAF